This T cell receptor beta chain was identified during a study of radiotherapy plus CTLA-4 blockade in lung cancer. Study information: Among patients, about 20% showed objective responses, and approximately 30% had disease control. General observations from the study: Reportedly, early blood T cell clone dynamics best predicted response, with interferon-beta. An expansion of tumor-derived TCR clones occurred in blood after radiotherapy plus ipilimumab.

Lung cancer patients with chemo-refractory metastatic non-small-cell disease were given focal radiation plus CTLA-4 blockade with ipilimumab. Generated by immunoSEQ multiplex PCR, the TCRdb table keeps only in-frame clones and is missing some. This table holds about 60,000 clones, over 70% found once. As for this clone: Its antigen is undetermined.

Germline V gene data show CDR1 as LNHDA and CDR2 as SQIVND (reference sequence). The CDR3 has 16 residues. The trim removed 2 bases at V and 4 bases at J, leaving 6 bases unmatched. This TCR derives from a human donor with non-small cell lung cancer who had a partial response to radiotherapy plus ipilimumab. This chain uses TRBV19 with TRBJ2-2; 8 positions agree with TRBD2. This sample comprised peripheral blood, obtained from a patient treated with radiotherapy plus ipilimumab. Here the CDR3 reads CASSILPGTSTGELFF. In nucleotides, the CDR3 is TGTGCCAGTAGTATACTTCCCGGGACTAGCACCGGGGAGCTGTTTTTT.